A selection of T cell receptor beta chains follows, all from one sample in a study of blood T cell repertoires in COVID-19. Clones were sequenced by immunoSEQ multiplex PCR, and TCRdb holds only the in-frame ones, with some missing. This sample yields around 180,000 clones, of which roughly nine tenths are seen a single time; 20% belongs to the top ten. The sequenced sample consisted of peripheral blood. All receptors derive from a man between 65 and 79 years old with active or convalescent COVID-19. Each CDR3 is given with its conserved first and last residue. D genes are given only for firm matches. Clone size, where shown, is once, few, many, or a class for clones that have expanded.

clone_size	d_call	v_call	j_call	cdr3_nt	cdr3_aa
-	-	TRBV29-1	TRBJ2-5	TGCAGCGTTGAGTCCGGGGGAGAGACCCAGTACTTC	CSVESGGETQYF
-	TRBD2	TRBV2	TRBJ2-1	TGTGCCAGCGTCGACGGGGAGGGATACAATGAGCAGTTCTTC	CASVDGEGYNEQFF
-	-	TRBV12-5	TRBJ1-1	TGTGCTAGTGCCGGGCAGGGGCAAGTGGGGACTGAAGCTTTCTTT	CASAGQGQVGTEAFF
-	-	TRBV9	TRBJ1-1	TGTGCCAGCAGCGTATCAGTGAACACTGAAGCTTTCTTT	CASSVSVNTEAFF
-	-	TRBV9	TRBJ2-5	TGTGCCAGCAGCGTAGCTCTAGGAGAGACCCAGTACTTC	CASSVALGETQYF
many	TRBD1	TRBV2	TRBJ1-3	TGTGCCAGCAGGCGGACAGGGGGAATAAACACCATATATTTT	CASRRTGGINTIYF
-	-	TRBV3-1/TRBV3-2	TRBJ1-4	TGTGCCAGCAGCCAAGATACCCGTCGGACTAATGAAAAACTGTTTTTT	CASSQDTRRTNEKLFF
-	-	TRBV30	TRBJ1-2	TGTGCCTGGAGTGCAGATTTTAACTATGGCTACACCTTC	CAWSADFNYGYTF
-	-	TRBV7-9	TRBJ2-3	TGTGCCAGCAGCCCTTCCCCTCCCACAGATACGCAGTATTTT	CASSPSPPTDTQYF
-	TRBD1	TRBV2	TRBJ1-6	TGTGCCAGCAGCGGGACAGGGGTGTCACCCCTCCACTTT	CASSGTGVSPLHF
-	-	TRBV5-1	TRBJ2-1	TGCGCCAGCAGCCCCGTTAGGGGAGGGGGAACAAACAATGAGCAGTTCTTC	CASSPVRGGGTNNEQFF
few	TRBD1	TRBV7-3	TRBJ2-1	TGTGCCAGCAGCTCGAAGGGGACAGGGGACAATGAGCAGTTCTTC	CASSSKGTGDNEQFF
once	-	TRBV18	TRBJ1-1	TGTGCCAGCTCACCACTCAGAGGAACTGAAGCTTTCTTT	CASSPLRGTEAFF
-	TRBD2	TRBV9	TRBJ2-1	TGTGCCAGCAGCCCTCGGGACTACTACAATGAGCAGTTCTTC	CASSPRDYYNEQFF
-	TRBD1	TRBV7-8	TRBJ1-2	TGTGCCAGCAGCCGGACAGGGATGTCCTATGGCTACACCTTC	CASSRTGMSYGYTF
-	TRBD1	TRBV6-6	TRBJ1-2	TGTGCCAGCAATGACAGGGACGAGGGAAACTATGGCTACACCTTC	CASNDRDEGNYGYTF
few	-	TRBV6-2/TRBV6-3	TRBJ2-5	TGTGCCAGCAGTTACTCGACACAGAATTACCAAGAGACCCAGTACTTC	CASSYSTQNYQETQYF
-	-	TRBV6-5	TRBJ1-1	TGTGCCAGCAGTTACCGGAACACTGAAGCTTTCTTT	CASSYRNTEAFF
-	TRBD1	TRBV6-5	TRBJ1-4	TGTGCCAGCAGTTTTGACAGGGGAGGCGAAAAACTGTTTTTT	CASSFDRGGEKLFF
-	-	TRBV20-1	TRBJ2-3	TGCAGTGCTAGTTCGGCGGCTAGCCCAGATACGCAGTATTTT	CSASSAASPDTQYF
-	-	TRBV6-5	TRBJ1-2	TGTGCCAGCAGGACAGGCCCTGCCCTTTATGGCTACACCTTC	CASRTGPALYGYTF
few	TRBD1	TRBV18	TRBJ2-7	TGTGCCAGCTCATCCACGGGACAGGCCGACTCCTACGAGCAGTACTTC	CASSSTGQADSYEQYF
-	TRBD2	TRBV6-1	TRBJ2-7	TGTGCCAGCAGTGCACGGACTAGCGGGGGGACCACCTACGAGCAGTACTTC	CASSARTSGGTTYEQYF
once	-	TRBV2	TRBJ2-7	TGTGCCAGCAGTGTCCAGGGGTTTAAGGCGAGCGAGCAGTACTTC	CASSVQGFKASEQYF
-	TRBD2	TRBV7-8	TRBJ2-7	TGTGCCAGCAGCCCGGCGGGGGACTACGAGCAGTACTTC	CASSPAGDYEQYF
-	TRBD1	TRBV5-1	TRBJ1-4	TGCGCCAGCAGCTCCGGGACAGGGTACTATGAAAAACTGTTTTTT	CASSSGTGYYEKLFF
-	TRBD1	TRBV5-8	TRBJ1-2	TGTGCCAGCAGCTTGGCTGCACAGGGGATTCTCTATGGCTACACCTTC	CASSLAAQGILYGYTF
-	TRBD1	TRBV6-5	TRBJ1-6	TGTGCCAGCACGGACAGGACCCTCTATAATTCACCCCTCCACTTT	CASTDRTLYNSPLHF
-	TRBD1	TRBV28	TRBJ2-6	TGTGCCAGCAGCCCAACAGGGGTTCGGGACTCTGGGGCCAACGTCCTGACTTTC	CASSPTGVRDSGANVLTF
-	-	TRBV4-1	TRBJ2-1	TGCGCCAGCAGCCAAGTTGGGGGGACTGCCGAGAGTGAGCAGTTCTTC	CASSQVGGTAESEQFF
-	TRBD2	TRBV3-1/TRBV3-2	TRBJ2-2	TGTGCCAGCAGCCCGCGGGGGACCGGGGAGCTGTTTTTT	CASSPRGTGELFF